This T cell receptor beta chain was documented in a study of T cells in Graves' hyperthyroidism and ophthalmopathy. Study-wide points: Ophthalmopathy could be told apart from stable hyperthyroidism with a 13 V-J model. The model predicted ophthalmopathy a median around six months before onset.

Amplified TCR beta CDR3 regions came from RNA transcripts. The HTBI primer set served for first-round RT-PCR of the TCR CDR3. Each CDR3 protein is one row after TCRdb ran MiXCR on the multiplex PCR reads. The sample carries about 740,000 distinct CDR3 sequences, 14% recorded once. CDR3 length: 14 amino acids. Germline assignment: CDR1 MNHEY and CDR2 SVGEGT. V was trimmed by 11 bases and J by 6 bases, leaving 20 bases between them. In the case of this clonotype: What it binds is not known. This may come from a read error, since a much larger clone is one base off.

V gene TRBV6-2 or TRBV6-3 combines with J gene TRBJ1-5; D is unresolved. The sample comprised blood. This receptor was taken from a woman aged 18-29 years with Graves' hyperthyroidism. CDR3 region: CAASIGSTSQPQHF. The DNA of the CDR3 is TGTGCCGCGTCGATAGGGTCCACTAGTCAGCCCCAGCATTTT.